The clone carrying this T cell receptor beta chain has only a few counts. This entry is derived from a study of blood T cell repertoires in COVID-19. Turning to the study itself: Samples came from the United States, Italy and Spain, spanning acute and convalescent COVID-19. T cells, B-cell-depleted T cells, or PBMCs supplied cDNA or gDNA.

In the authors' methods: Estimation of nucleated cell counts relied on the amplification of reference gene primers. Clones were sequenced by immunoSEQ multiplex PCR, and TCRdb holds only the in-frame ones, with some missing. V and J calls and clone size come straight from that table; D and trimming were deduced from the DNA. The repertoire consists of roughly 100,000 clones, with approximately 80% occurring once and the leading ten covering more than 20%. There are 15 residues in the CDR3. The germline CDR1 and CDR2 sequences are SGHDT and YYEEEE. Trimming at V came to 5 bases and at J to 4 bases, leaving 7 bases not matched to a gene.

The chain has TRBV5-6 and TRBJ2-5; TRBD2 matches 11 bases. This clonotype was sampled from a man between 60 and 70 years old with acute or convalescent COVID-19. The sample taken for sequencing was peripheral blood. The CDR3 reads CASSSTSGSGETQYF. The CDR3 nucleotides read TGTGCCAGCAGTTCCACTAGCGGGAGCGGAGAGACCCAGTACTTC.